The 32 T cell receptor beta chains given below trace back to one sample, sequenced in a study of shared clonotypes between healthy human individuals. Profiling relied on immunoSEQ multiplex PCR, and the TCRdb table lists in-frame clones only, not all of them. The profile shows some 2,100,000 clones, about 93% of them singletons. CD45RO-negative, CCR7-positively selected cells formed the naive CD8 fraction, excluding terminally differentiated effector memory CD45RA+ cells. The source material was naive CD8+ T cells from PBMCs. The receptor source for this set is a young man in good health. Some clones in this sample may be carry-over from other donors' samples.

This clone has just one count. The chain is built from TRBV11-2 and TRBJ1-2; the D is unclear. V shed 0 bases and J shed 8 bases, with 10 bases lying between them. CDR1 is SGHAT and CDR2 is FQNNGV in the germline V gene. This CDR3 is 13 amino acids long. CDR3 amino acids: CASSLDPLGGYTF. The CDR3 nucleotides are TGTGCCAGCAGCTTAGATCCCCTGGGGGGCTACACCTTC.

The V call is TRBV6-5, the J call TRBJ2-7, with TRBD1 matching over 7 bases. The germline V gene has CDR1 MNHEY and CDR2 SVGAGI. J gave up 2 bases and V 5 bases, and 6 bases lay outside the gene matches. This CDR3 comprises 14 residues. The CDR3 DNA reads TGTGCCAGCAGTGAAGACAGGGTTCCCTACGAGCAGTACTTC. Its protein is CASSEDRVPYEQYF.

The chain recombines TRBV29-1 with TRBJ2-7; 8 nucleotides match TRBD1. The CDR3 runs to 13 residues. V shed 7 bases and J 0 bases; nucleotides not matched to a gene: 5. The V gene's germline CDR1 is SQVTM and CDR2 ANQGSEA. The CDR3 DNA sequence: TGCAGCGCACGACAGGGGTACTCCTACGAGCAGTACTTC. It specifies CSARQGYSYEQYF.

The DNA of the CDR3 is TGTGCCAGCAGCTTGTTTACAGGGAACTACGAGCAGTACTTC. Translated: CASSLFTGNYEQYF. This chain links TRBV5-5 with TRBJ2-7; TRBD1 is a possible D gene (6 bases). V was shortened by 1 base and J by 3 bases, with 11 bases between the two germline ends. CDR3 length equals 14 residues. Germline V lookup: CDR1 SGHKS, CDR2 YYEKEE (reference sequence).

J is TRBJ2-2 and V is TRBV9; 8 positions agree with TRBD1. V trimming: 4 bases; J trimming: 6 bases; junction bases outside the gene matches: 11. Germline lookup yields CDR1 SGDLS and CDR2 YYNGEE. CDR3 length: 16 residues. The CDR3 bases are TGTGCCAGCAGCTTCATTGGCGTCAGGGGGCCCGGGGAGCTGTTTTTT. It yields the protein CASSFIGVRGPGELFF.

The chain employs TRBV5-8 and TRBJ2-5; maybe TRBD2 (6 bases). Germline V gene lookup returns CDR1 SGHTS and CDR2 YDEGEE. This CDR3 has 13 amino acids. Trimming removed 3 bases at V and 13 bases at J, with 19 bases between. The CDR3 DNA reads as TGTGCCAGCAGCTCCCCCGGAGAGGGGACTTGGTACTTC. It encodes CASSSPGEGTWYF.

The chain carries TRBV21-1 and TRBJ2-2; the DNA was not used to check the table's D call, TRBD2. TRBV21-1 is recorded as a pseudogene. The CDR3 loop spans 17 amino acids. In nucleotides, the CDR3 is TGTGCCAGCACGGGAGCGGGAGGAGCCTTAAACACCGGGGAGCTGTTTTTT. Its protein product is CASTGAGGALNTGELFF.

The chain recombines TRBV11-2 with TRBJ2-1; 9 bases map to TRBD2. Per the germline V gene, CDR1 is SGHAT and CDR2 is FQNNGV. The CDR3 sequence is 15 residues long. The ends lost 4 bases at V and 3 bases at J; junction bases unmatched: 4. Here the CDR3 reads CASSSGTSFYNEQFF. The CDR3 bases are TGTGCCAGCAGCTCGGGGACTAGCTTCTACAATGAGCAGTTCTTC. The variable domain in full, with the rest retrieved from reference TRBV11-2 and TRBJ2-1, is EAGVAQSPRYKIIEKRQSVAFWCNPISGHATLYWYQQILGQGPKLLIQFQNNGVVDDSQLPKDRFSAERLKGVDSTLKIQPAKLEDSAVYLCASSSGTSFYNEQFFGPGTRLTVL.

CDR3 nucleotides: TGTGCCAGTAGTAGTCGAGTAGGCAGGGACTCCTATGGCTACACCTTC. Protein: CASSSRVGRDSYGYTF. The rearrangement uses TRBV19 and TRBJ1-2; TRBD1 might be the D (5 bases). CDR1 is LNHDA and CDR2 is SQIVND in the germline V gene (reference sequence). V lost 4 bases, J lost 4 bases, and 19 bases lay in between. The CDR3 has 16 residues.

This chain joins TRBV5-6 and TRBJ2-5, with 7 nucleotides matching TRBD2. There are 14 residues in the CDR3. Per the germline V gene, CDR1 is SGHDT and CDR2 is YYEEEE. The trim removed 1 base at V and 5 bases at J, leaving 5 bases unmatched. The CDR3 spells CASSLSSGRETQYF. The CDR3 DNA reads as TGTGCCAGCAGCTTGTCTAGCGGACGGGAGACCCAGTACTTC.

CDR3 sequence: CASSPSFGAQSTDTQYF. In DNA, the CDR3 is TGTGCCAGCAGCCCCTCTTTTGGGGCACAATCCACAGATACGCAGTATTTT. The genes are TRBV7-9 and TRBJ2-3, with D possibly TRBD1 on 5 matching bases. The length of the CDR3 is 17 residues. Germline V gene lookup returns CDR1 SEHNR and CDR2 FQNEAQ (reference sequence). V shed 5 bases and J shed 2 bases, with 20 bases lying between them.

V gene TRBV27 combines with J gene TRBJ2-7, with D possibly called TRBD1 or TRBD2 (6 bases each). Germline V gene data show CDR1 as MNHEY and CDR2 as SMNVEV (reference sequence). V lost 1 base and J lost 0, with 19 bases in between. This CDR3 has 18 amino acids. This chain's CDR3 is CASSLYSLGGQASYEQYF. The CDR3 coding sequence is TGTGCCAGCAGTTTATATTCCCTCGGGGGCCAAGCCTCCTACGAGCAGTACTTC.

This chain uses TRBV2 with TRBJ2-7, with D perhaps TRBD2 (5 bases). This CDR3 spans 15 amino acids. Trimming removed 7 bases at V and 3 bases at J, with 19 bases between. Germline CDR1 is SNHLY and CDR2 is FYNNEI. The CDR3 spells CASIRGLDPDYEQYF. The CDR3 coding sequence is TGTGCCAGCATCCGAGGGCTAGACCCCGACTACGAGCAGTACTTC.

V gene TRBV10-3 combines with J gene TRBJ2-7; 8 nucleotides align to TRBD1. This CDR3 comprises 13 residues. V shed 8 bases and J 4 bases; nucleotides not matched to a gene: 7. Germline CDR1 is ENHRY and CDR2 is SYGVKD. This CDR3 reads CAIWTGPSYEQYF. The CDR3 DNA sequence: TGTGCCATCTGGACAGGGCCCTCTTACGAGCAGTACTTC.

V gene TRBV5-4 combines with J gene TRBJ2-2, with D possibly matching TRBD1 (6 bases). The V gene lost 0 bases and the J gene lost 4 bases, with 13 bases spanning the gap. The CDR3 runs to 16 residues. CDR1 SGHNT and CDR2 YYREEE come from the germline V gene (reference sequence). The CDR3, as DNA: TGTGCCAGCAGCTTGGCCTCCCTGGGGGCCACCGGGGAGCTGTTTTTT. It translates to CASSLASLGATGELFF.

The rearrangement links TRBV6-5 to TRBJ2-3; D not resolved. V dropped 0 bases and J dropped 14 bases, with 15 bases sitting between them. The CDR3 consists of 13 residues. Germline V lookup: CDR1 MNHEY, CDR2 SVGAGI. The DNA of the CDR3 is TGTGCCAGCAGTTACTCTTCGCCCCTGCCGGCGTATTTT. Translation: CASSYSSPLPAYF.

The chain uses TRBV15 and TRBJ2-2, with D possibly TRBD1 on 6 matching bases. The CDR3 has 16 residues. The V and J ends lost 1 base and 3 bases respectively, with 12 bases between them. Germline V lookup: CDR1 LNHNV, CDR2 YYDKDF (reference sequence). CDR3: CATSRGGQSDTGELFF. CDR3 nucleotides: TGTGCCACCAGCAGAGGAGGACAGTCCGACACCGGGGAGCTGTTTTTT.

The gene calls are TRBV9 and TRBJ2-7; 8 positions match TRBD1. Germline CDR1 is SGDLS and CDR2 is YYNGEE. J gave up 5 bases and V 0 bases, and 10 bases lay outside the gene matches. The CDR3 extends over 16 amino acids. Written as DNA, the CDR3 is TGTGCCAGCAGCGTAGGATTGGGCCAGGGGGCAAACGAGCAGTACTTC. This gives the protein CASSVGLGQGANEQYF.

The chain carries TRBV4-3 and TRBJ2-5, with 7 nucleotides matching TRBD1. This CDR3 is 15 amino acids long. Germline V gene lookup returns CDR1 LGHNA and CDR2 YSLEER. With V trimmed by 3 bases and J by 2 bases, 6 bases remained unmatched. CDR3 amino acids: CASSHLDRDQETQYF. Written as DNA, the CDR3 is TGCGCCAGCAGCCACCTAGACAGGGATCAAGAGACCCAGTACTTC.

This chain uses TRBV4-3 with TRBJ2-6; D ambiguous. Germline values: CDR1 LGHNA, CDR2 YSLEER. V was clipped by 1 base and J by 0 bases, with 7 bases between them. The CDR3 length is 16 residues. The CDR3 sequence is CASSQGVFSGANVLTF. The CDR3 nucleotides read TGCGCCAGCAGCCAAGGGGTATTCTCTGGGGCCAACGTCCTGACTTTC.

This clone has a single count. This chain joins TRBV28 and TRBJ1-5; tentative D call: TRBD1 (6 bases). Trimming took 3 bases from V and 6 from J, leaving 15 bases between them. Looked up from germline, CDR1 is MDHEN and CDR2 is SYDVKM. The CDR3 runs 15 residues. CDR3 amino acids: CASSFSPGVGQPQHF. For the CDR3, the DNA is TGTGCCAGCAGTTTTTCTCCAGGGGTGGGTCAGCCCCAGCATTTT.

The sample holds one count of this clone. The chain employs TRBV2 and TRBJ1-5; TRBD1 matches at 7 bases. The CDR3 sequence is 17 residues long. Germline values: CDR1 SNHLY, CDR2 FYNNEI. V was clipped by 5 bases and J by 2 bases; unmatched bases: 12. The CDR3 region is CASSHTRQGGGNQPQHF. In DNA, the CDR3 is TGTGCCAGCAGTCACACCCGACAGGGTGGTGGCAATCAGCCCCAGCATTTT.

The CDR3 protein is CASSQVTREGFSEQFF. The DNA for the CDR3 is TGCGCCAGCAGCCAAGTGACGCGGGAGGGCTTCAGTGAGCAGTTCTTC. The chain joins TRBV4-1 to TRBJ2-1; 9 bases align to TRBD2. The CDR3 is made up of 16 amino acids. V shed 1 base and J 9 bases; nucleotides not matched to a gene: 10. Germline CDR1 MGHRA, CDR2 YSYEKL.

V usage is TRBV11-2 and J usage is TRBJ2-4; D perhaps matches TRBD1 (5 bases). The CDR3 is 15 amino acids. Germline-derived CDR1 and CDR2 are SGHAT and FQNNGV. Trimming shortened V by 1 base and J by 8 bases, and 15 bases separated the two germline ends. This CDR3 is CASSLGGRVRDIQYF. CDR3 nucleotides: TGTGCCAGCAGCTTAGGGGGCAGGGTTAGGGACATTCAGTACTTC.

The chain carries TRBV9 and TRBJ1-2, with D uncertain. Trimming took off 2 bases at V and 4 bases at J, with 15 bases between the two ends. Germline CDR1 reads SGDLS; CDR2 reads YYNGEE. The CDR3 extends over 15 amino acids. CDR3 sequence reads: CASSVGMGGSYGYTF. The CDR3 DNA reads TGTGCCAGCAGCGTCGGTATGGGCGGCAGCTATGGCTACACCTTC.

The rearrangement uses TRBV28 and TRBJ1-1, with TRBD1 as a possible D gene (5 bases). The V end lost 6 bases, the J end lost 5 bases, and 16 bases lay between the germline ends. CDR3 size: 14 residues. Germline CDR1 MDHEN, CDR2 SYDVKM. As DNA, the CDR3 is TGTGCCAGCAGCTATGACGACTGGGGGACTGAAGCTTTCTTT. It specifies CASSYDDWGTEAFF.

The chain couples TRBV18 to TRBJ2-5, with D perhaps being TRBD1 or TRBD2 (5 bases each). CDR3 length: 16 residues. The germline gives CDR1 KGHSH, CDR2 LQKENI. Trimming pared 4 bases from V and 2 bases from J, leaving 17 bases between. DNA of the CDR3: TGTGCCAGCTCACAACGGGACCGGAGTTTGCAAGAGACCCAGTACTTC. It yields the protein CASSQRDRSLQETQYF.

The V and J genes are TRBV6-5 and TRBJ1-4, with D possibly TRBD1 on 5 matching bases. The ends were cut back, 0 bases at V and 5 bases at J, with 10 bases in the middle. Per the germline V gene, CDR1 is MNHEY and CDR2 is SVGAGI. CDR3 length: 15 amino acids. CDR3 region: CASSYSGGRNEKLFF. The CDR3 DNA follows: TGTGCCAGCAGTTACTCGGGGGGACGGAATGAAAAACTGTTTTTT.

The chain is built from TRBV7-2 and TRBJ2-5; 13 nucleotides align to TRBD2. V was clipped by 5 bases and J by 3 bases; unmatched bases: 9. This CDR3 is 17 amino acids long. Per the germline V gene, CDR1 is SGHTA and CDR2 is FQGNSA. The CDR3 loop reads CASSPRPGTSGKETQYF. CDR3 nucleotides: TGTGCCAGCAGCCCCCGCCCCGGGACTAGCGGGAAAGAGACCCAGTACTTC.

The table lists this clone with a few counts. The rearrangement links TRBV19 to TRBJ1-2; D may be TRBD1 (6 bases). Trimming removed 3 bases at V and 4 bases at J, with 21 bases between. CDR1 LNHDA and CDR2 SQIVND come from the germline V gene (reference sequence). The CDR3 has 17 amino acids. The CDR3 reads CASSIPPGRGGVYGYTF. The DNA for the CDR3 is TGTGCCAGTAGTATTCCCCCCGGCAGGGGCGGTGTCTATGGCTACACCTTC.

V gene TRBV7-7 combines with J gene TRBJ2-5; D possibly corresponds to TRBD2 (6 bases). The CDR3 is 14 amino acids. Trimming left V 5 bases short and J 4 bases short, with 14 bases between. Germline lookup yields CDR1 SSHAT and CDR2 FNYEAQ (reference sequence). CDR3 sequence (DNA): TGTGCCAGCAGCATCGGGACTTCTGGAGAGACCCAGTACTTC. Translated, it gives CASSIGTSGETQYF.

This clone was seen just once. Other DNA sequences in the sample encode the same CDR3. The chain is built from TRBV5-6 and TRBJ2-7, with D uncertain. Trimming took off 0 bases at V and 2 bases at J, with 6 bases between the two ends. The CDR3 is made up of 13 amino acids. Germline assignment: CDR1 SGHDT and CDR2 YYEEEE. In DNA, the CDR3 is TGTGCCAGCAGCTTGGGGCTAACCTACGAGCAGTACTTC. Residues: CASSLGLTYEQYF.